The 24 T cell receptor beta chains reported below all come from one sample, sequenced in a study of Ad26.COV2.S vaccination and SARS-CoV-2 variants. As for treatment: around 19 received Ad26.COV2.S at low or high dose, single or two shots; several received placebo; per-sample allocation not given. Material that was analyzed had been drawn on day 63 after the first vaccine or placebo injection. Sequencing was performed with immunoSEQ multiplex PCR; in TCRdb, only in-frame clones are kept and a portion is missing. The sample shows roughly 680,000 clones, 89% of them seen only once. The sample was peripheral blood, taken in a trial of Ad26.COV2.S vaccine versus placebo. These receptors were taken from a person between 18 and 60 years old who received the Ad26.COV2.S COVID-19 vaccine or a placebo.

This clone was counted only a few times. The chain is built from TRBV18 and TRBJ2-7; TRBD1 matches 8 bases. With 6 bases clipped from V and 6 bases from J, the junction kept 13 bases outside the gene matches. Germline loops: CDR1 KGHSH, CDR2 LQKENI. The CDR3 is made up of 15 amino acids. CDR3 DNA sequence: TGTGCCAGCTCGACGAAAGCGACAGGGGAAGGCGAGCAGTACTTC. It encodes CASSTKATGEGEQYF.

This chain connects TRBV15 to TRBJ1-3, with D tentatively TRBD1 (5 bases). V was clipped by 8 bases and J by 0 bases, with 14 bases between them. This CDR3 spans 15 amino acids. Germline CDR1 LNHNV, CDR2 YYDKDF (reference sequence). CDR3 nucleotide sequence: TGTGCCACCCAGCGGGACCGAGGCTCTGGAAACACCATATATTTT. It is translated as CATQRDRGSGNTIYF. Full variable domain (remainder filled in from reference TRBV15 and TRBJ1-3): DAMVIQNPRYQVTQFGKPVTLSCSQTLNHNVMYWYQQKSSQAPKLLFHYYDKDFNNEADTPDNFQSRRPNTSFCFLDIRSPGLGDTAMYLCATQRDRGSGNTIYFGEGSWLTVV.

The V and J genes are TRBV27 and TRBJ2-2; the match to TRBD1 covers 9 bases. The V gene's germline CDR1 is MNHEY and CDR2 SMNVEV (reference sequence). J gave up 3 bases and V 1 base, and 6 bases lay outside the gene matches. The CDR3 runs to 17 residues. In nucleotides, the CDR3 is TGTGCCAGCAGTTTATTAGGGACAGGGTCGTACACCGGGGAGCTGTTTTTT. This translates into CASSLLGTGSYTGELFF.

The chain carries TRBV19 and TRBJ1-2, with 7 bases identical to TRBD1. Germline trimming cut 3 bases from V and 0 bases from J; bases unmatched to any gene: 4. CDR3 size: 15 residues. Germline loops: CDR1 LNHDA, CDR2 SQIVND (reference sequence). The CDR3, as DNA: TGTGCCAGTAGTATCCTAGGGACAGCTAACTATGGCTACACCTTC. It yields the protein CASSILGTANYGYTF. Using reference TRBV19 and TRBJ1-2 for the parts outside the CDR3, the full variable domain is DGGITQSPKYLFRKEGQNVTLSCEQNLNHDAMYWYRQDPGQGLRLIYYSQIVNDFQKGDIAEGYSVSREKKESFPLTVTSAQKNPTAFYLCASSILGTANYGYTFGSGTRLTVV.

The rearrangement uses TRBV5-6 and TRBJ1-1; 9 bases fit TRBD1. The CDR3 length is 16 residues. Germline trimming cut 3 bases from V and 4 bases from J; bases unmatched to any gene: 10. Germline CDR1 reads SGHDT; CDR2 reads YYEEEE. The CDR3 here is CASSYRDRDWSTEAFF. For the CDR3, the DNA is TGTGCCAGCAGCTACCGGGACAGGGATTGGAGCACTGAAGCTTTCTTT. Variable domain in full (rest from reference TRBV5-6 and TRBJ1-1): DAGVTQSPTHLIKTRGQQVTLRCSPKSGHDTVSWYQQALGQGPQFIFQYYEEEERQRGNFPDRFSGHQFPNYSSELNVNALLLGDSALYLCASSYRDRDWSTEAFFGQGTRLTVV.

On this clone: The identical CDR3 is also encoded by other nucleotide sequences in the sample. The V gene is TRBV10-3, the J gene TRBJ2-6; no clear D gene. This CDR3 region has 14 residues. Trimming cost V 3 bases and J 0 bases, with 3 bases left between them. The germline gives CDR1 ENHRY, CDR2 SYGVKD. CDR3 in amino acids: CAISDPSGANVLTF. In DNA, the CDR3 is TGTGCCATCAGTGATCCCTCTGGGGCCAACGTCCTGACTTTC.

This clone was observed a single time. The chain is built from TRBV12-5 and TRBJ2-1, with 9 bases lining up with TRBD1. The length of the CDR3 is 17 residues. The germline V gene encodes CDR1 LGHNT and CDR2 FRNRAP. V shed 7 bases and J 5 bases; nucleotides not matched to a gene: 15. DNA for the CDR3: TGTGCTAGTGCCCCCAGGACAGGGGCAAGTCCTAACAATGAGCAGTTCTTC. Translation: CASAPRTGASPNNEQFF.

The rearrangement uses TRBV6-5 and TRBJ1-2; no firm D call. Germline V gives CDR1 MNHEY, CDR2 SVGAGI. This CDR3 contains 14 residues. V lost 0 bases and J 4 bases, leaving 9 bases between the germline ends. The DNA of the CDR3 is TGTGCCAGCAGTTACTCAGAAGGACTCTATGGCTACACCTTC. It yields the protein CASSYSEGLYGYTF.

This chain connects TRBV4-2 to TRBJ2-7; possibly TRBD1 or TRBD2 for D (5 bases each). The CDR3 loop spans 19 amino acids. V lost 0 bases to trimming and J lost 0 bases, with 21 bases between them. Germline CDR1 reads LGHNA; CDR2 reads YNFKEQ. CDR3 DNA: TGTGCCAGCAGCCAAGATTTCAAGGCAGGGACCCTTAGCTCCTACGAGCAGTACTTC. This sequence encodes CASSQDFKAGTLSSYEQYF.

This sequence joins TRBV18 and TRBJ1-2; perhaps TRBD1 as D (5 bases). V was pared by 5 bases and J by 4 bases, with 14 bases between. Germline-derived CDR1 and CDR2 are KGHSH and LQKENI. The CDR3 has 14 amino acids. CDR3 amino acids: CASSTFGTSYGYTF. The CDR3 bases are TGTGCCAGCTCAACCTTCGGGACGAGCTATGGCTACACCTTC. The entire variable domain, with the rest obtained from reference TRBV18 and TRBJ1-2, is as follows: NAGVMQNPRHLVRRRGQEARLRCSPMKGHSHVYWYRQLPEEGLKFMVYLQKENIIDESGMPKERFSAEFPKEGPSILRIQQVVRGDSAAYFCASSTFGTSYGYTFGSGTRLTVV.

The chain links TRBV6-5 to TRBJ1-1; TRBD1 agrees at 9 bases. CDR1 and CDR2 (germline): MNHEY, SVGAGI. J gave up 4 bases and V 2 bases, and 8 bases lay outside the gene matches. The CDR3 contains 16 residues. Here the CDR3 reads CASSYPKDRGGTEAFF. The CDR3 DNA sequence: TGTGCCAGCAGTTACCCTAAGGACAGGGGAGGCACTGAAGCTTTCTTT.

This sequence joins TRBV5-1 and TRBJ1-2; TRBD1 matches at 8 bases. This CDR3 is 14 amino acids long. V dropped 4 bases and J dropped 3; count of bases not matched to a gene: 5. Germline V lookup: CDR1 SGHRS, CDR2 YFSETQ. As DNA, the CDR3 is TGCGCCAGCAGCCCGGGACAGGAATACTATGGCTACACCTTC. This translates into CASSPGQEYYGYTF.

CDR3 DNA sequence: TGCGCCAGCCGACTTGGGTCCGGGTTCAATGAGCAGTTCTTC. This encodes CASRLGSGFNEQFF. This rearrangement joins TRBV5-1 to TRBJ2-1; no clear D. The CDR3 totals 14 residues. V was clipped by 7 bases and J by 6 bases, with 17 bases between them. Germline V lookup: CDR1 SGHRS, CDR2 YFSETQ.

The chain links TRBV6-6 to TRBJ1-2, with D perhaps TRBD1 (6 bases). This CDR3 is built from 13 residues. Germline CDR1 MNHNY, CDR2 SVGAGI (reference sequence). The CDR3 loop is CAGMGGLVYGYTF. Written as DNA, the CDR3 is TGTGCTGGAATGGGGGGGCTAGTCTATGGCTACACCTTC.

This chain joins TRBV7-9 and TRBJ2-5; D is unclear. The germline gives CDR1 SEHNR, CDR2 FQNEAQ (reference sequence). The CDR3 has 15 amino acids. Trimming cost V 5 bases and J 4 bases, with 17 bases left between them. CDR3 DNA: TGTGCCAGCAGCAAAGTAGTGGGCCCCGGAGAGACCCAGTACTTC. Protein: CASSKVVGPGETQYF.

The chain couples TRBV21-1 to TRBJ1-2; the tabulated D call, TRBD1, remains unverified against the DNA. TRBV21-1 is labeled a pseudogene. The CDR3 is 16 residues long. CDR3 DNA: TGTGCCAGCAGCCCAGACAGGGGGGATACTAACTATGGCTACACCTTC. Residues: CASSPDRGDTNYGYTF.

V is TRBV5-1 and J is TRBJ2-7; D is possibly TRBD1 or TRBD2 (5 bases each). Germline assignment: CDR1 SGHRS and CDR2 YFSETQ. The CDR3 runs to 16 residues. Trimming took 4 bases from V and 1 from J, leaving 18 bases between them. The CDR3 nucleotides read TGCGCCAGCAGCCCCACCGGGACGGCCGTTTCCTACGAGCAGTACTTC. This sequence encodes CASSPTGTAVSYEQYF.

V gene TRBV2 combines with J gene TRBJ1-5, with TRBD1 identical over 7 bases. Germline V gene data show CDR1 as SNHLY and CDR2 as FYNNEI. The CDR3 is 12 residues long. The junction had 4 bases not matched to a gene; V was cut back by 7 bases and J by 7 bases. CDR3 DNA sequence: TGTGCCAGCAAAGGGGGCAGGCAGCCCCAGCATTTT. It codes for CASKGGRQPQHF.

V and J are TRBV9 and TRBJ1-3, with no clear D. CDR3 length: 16 residues. The germline CDR1 and CDR2 sequences are SGDLS and YYNGEE. Trimming cost V 2 bases and J 4 bases, with 16 bases left between them. CDR3 protein: CASSVRLESWGNTIYF. Written as DNA, the CDR3 is TGTGCCAGCAGCGTCCGTCTTGAGAGCTGGGGAAACACCATATATTTT.

V is TRBV7-2 and J is TRBJ1-5; D gene unclear. Germline V gene sequence: CDR1 SGHTA, CDR2 FQGNSA. The CDR3 is 12 residues long. Deletions cut 7 bases from V and 1 base from J, with 5 bases between. The CDR3 DNA reads TGTGCCAGCACCAAAAGCAATCAGCCCCAGCATTTT. Translation: CASTKSNQPQHF.

This chain connects TRBV3-1 (or the pseudogene TRBV3-2) to TRBJ1-5; no reliable D call. CDR1 is LGHDT, CDR2 YNNKEL, per germline (reference sequence). CDR3 length equals 14 residues. V lost 0 bases and J 6 bases, leaving 9 bases between the germline ends. The CDR3 nucleotides are TGTGCCAGCAGCCAAGATACCTCGCGTCAGCCCCAGCATTTT. It specifies CASSQDTSRQPQHF.

The table lists this clone with a count of one. The rearrangement uses TRBV4-1 and TRBJ1-5, with D hard to call. Germline-derived CDR1 and CDR2 are MGHRA and YSYEKL. The V gene lost 0 bases and the J gene lost 1 base, with 7 bases spanning the gap. The CDR3 spans 15 residues. CDR3 loop: CASSQDQISNQPQHF. For the CDR3, the DNA is TGCGCCAGCAGCCAAGATCAAATAAGCAATCAGCCCCAGCATTTT.

The count of this clone is one. This rearrangement joins TRBV5-8 to TRBJ2-5; D gene uncertain. V was cut by 0 bases and J by 2 bases, with 5 bases left in between. CDR3 size: 13 residues. Germline V CDR1 and CDR2: SGHTS, YDEGEE. The CDR3 loop is CASSLGQQETQYF. The CDR3 coding sequence is TGTGCCAGCAGCTTGGGACAACAAGAGACCCAGTACTTC.

This clone was counted a single time. The chain combines TRBV9 with TRBJ1-1; D is unresolved. The CDR3 has 15 residues. Trimming removed 6 bases from V and 0 bases from J, with 15 bases in between. Germline V CDR1 and CDR2: SGDLS, YYNGEE. The CDR3 coding sequence is TGTGCCAGCATCCCGCCTGGGGAAATGAACACTGAAGCTTTCTTT. Translated, it gives CASIPPGEMNTEAFF.